This TCR beta chain was identified during a study of shared clonotypes between healthy human individuals. Only Caucasian adults living in Nashville, Tennessee made up the donor group. A split of CD4+ cells into CD45RA+ naive and CD45RA-negative memory subsets was performed. Libraries were prepared by immunoSEQ multiplex PCR; TCRdb keeps only in-frame clonotypes and omits some of them. Among millions of clones listed, roughly 94% were seen once. Findings and limits, study-wide: Several donors shared 4.5% to 6.5% of their naive CD4 clonotypes. Though the depth was large, rarefaction showed that sorted-subset sequencing was incomplete.

Germline V CDR1 and CDR2: SGHNT, YENEEA. The CDR3 length is 16 residues. V dropped 1 base and J dropped 9; count of bases not matched to a gene: 9. A note on this clone: What it binds is not known.

This clonotype was obtained from a young man in good health. The chain uses TRBV11-3 and TRBJ2-1; 10 bases align to TRBD2. The specimen sequenced was naive CD4+ T cells sorted from blood. Subset in this sample: CD45RA+ positively selected. CDR3 sequence: CASSLAFLAGDGEQFF. CDR3 coding DNA: TGTGCCAGCAGCTTAGCCTTCCTAGCGGGAGACGGTGAGCAGTTCTTC.